This entry is about one TCR beta chain. Trimming stripped 4 bases from V and 1 base from J, with 16 bases between. The CDR3 consists of 16 residues. CDR1 is SGHRS and CDR2 is YFSETQ in the germline V gene. The recovered donors of Cohort 3 showed two negative PCRs, clearance, or symptom resolution. In the original analysis: The authors estimated nucleated cell counts from reference gene primer amplification. TCRdb keeps only in-frame clones here, not all; method: immunoSEQ multiplex PCR. That table gives V, J and clone size, and the DNA gave D and trimming. The table shows about 370,000 clones, with about nine tenths occurring only once. This sample is drawn from a study of blood T cell repertoires in COVID-19. Study in general: Donors in the United States, Italy and Spain gave samples during acute or convalescent COVID-19. Sources were T cells, B-cell-depleted T cells, or PBMCs; the material itself was cDNA or gDNA.

This receptor was obtained from a woman aged 25 to 45 who had recovered from COVID-19. This chain links TRBV5-1 with TRBJ2-3; D possibly corresponds to TRBD1 (6 bases). Material for sequencing was PBMCs or T cells enriched from blood (not recorded which). CDR3 coding DNA: TGCGCCAGCAGCCTTCAACAGGGTTTGGGCACAGATACGCAGTATTTT. This translates into CASSLQQGLGTDTQYF.